These 22 T cell receptor beta chains originate from one sample sequenced in a study of blood T cell repertoires in COVID-19. TCRdb's table, derived via immunoSEQ multiplex PCR, lists solely in-frame clones and lacks some. The sample lists 350,000 to 400,000 clones, 88% occurring once. The sample taken for sequencing was PBMCs or T cells enriched from blood (not recorded which). These receptors were collected from a woman under 40 with acute COVID-19.

The V gene is TRBV7-8, the J gene TRBJ2-7; 8 positions match TRBD1. The CDR3 totals 14 residues. The germline V gene encodes CDR1 SGHVS and CDR2 FQNEAQ. Trimming cost V 1 base and J 3 bases; bases outside gene matches: 2. CDR3 residues: CASSLGGQGYEQYF. Here the CDR3 DNA reads TGTGCCAGCAGCTTAGGAGGACAGGGCTACGAGCAGTACTTC.

CDR3 nucleotide sequence: TGTGCCAGTAGGAGACAGGGGGCTGCTCTAGCCAAAAACATTCAGTACTTC. Translated, it gives CASRRQGAALAKNIQYF. The genes are TRBV19 and TRBJ2-4, with 10 nucleotides matching TRBD1. The CDR3 spans 17 residues. V lost 6 bases, J lost 0 bases, and 8 bases stayed unmatched. From germline, CDR1 is LNHDA and CDR2 SQIVND (reference sequence).

This chain joins TRBV2 and TRBJ2-3; perhaps TRBD2 as D (6 bases). Trimming shortened V by 6 bases and J by 5 bases, and 15 bases separated the two germline ends. Germline V gene sequence: CDR1 SNHLY, CDR2 FYNNEI. The CDR3 covers 14 residues. The CDR3 is CASSDPRGRDTQYF. CDR3 bases: TGTGCCAGCAGCGACCCCCGGGGGAGAGATACGCAGTATTTT.

J is TRBJ1-2 and V is TRBV27, with D perhaps matching TRBD1 (6 bases). The CDR3 extends over 13 amino acids. The germline V gene encodes CDR1 MNHEY and CDR2 SMNVEV (reference sequence). Trimming pared 6 bases from V and 2 bases from J, leaving 10 bases between. The DNA of the CDR3 is TGTGCCAGCAGCCCTACAGGGAACTATGGCTACACCTTC. Amino acids: CASSPTGNYGYTF.

The chain is built from TRBV4-2 and TRBJ2-7, with 7 positions matching TRBD1. J was trimmed by 1 base and V by 0 bases; bases with no gene match: 9. The V gene's germline CDR1 is LGHNA and CDR2 YNFKEQ. There are 17 residues in the CDR3. The CDR3, as DNA: TGTGCCAGCAGCCAAGAGGTAACAGGGGATGCATCCTACGAGCAGTACTTC. This translates into CASSQEVTGDASYEQYF.

This clone occurred once. V usage is TRBV6-2 or TRBV6-3 and J usage is TRBJ2-7, with D possibly TRBD2 on 6 matching bases. V lost 2 bases, J lost 3 bases, and 14 bases lay in between. The CDR3 is made up of 15 amino acids. Per germline, CDR1 MNHEY and CDR2 SVGEGT. The DNA for the CDR3 is TGTGCCAGCAGTTACGCAGGAGGGATTGTCTACGAGCAGTACTTC. It translates to CASSYAGGIVYEQYF.

CDR3 coding DNA: TGTGCCAGCAGCCCAGGCTCTGGGGCCAACGTCCTGACTTTC. It yields the protein CASSPGSGANVLTF. The gene calls are TRBV9 and TRBJ2-6; D remains unclear. Between the trimmed V and J ends, which lost 4 bases and 0 bases, there was a span of 5 bases. Per the germline V gene, CDR1 is SGDLS and CDR2 is YYNGEE. The CDR3 sequence is 14 residues long.

The J gene is TRBJ1-2, the V gene TRBV24-1, with a possible D match to TRBD1 (6 bases). The V and J ends lost 4 bases and 3 bases respectively, with 14 bases between them. This CDR3 has 15 amino acids. Germline lookup yields CDR1 KGHDR and CDR2 SFDVKD. In nucleotides, the CDR3 is TGTGCCACCAGTGACCGCGGACAGAGAGACTATGGCTACACCTTC. Amino acid sequence: CATSDRGQRDYGYTF.

This chain uses TRBV7-9 with TRBJ1-2, with D unclear. Germline V gene sequence: CDR1 SEHNR, CDR2 FQNEAQ (reference sequence). The CDR3 has 16 residues. The ends were cut back, 2 bases at V and 3 bases at J, with 16 bases in the middle. The CDR3 reads CASSLMEGLTDYGYTF. CDR3 DNA sequence: TGTGCCAGCAGCTTAATGGAGGGTCTCACCGACTATGGCTACACCTTC.

The J gene is TRBJ2-5, the V gene TRBV24-1; 7 positions match TRBD1. Germline CDR1 and CDR2: KGHDR and SFDVKD. The ends lost 5 bases at V and 2 bases at J; junction bases unmatched: 4. The CDR3 totals 14 residues. Here the CDR3 reads CATSGPGQQETQYF. The CDR3 DNA sequence: TGTGCCACCAGTGGTCCGGGACAGCAAGAGACCCAGTACTTC.

The CDR3 loop is CASSPRGLTSYEQYF. The CDR3 DNA reads TGTGCCAGCAGCCCTCGTGGCCTGACTTCCTACGAGCAGTACTTC. V and J are TRBV21-1 and TRBJ2-7; the tabulated D call, TRBD2, remains unverified against the DNA. TRBV21-1 is designated a pseudogene. The CDR3 is 15 amino acids.

This clone is a singleton in its sample. CDR3 loop: CASSLGHQKNTEAFF. As DNA, the CDR3 is TGTGCCAGCAGCTTGGGGCACCAAAAGAACACTGAAGCTTTCTTT. The chain combines TRBV5-5 with TRBJ1-1; D is undetermined. CDR1 and CDR2 (germline): SGHKS, YYEKEE (reference sequence). Trimming removed 0 bases from V and 1 base from J, with 10 bases in between. The CDR3 length is 15 residues.

This rearrangement joins TRBV2 to TRBJ1-1; 8 bases map to TRBD1. CDR1 is SNHLY and CDR2 is FYNNEI in the germline V gene. The CDR3 contains 14 residues. Trimming removed 4 bases from V and 3 bases from J; junction bases left unmatched: 4. The CDR3: CASSVQTGDTEAFF. The DNA for the CDR3 is TGTGCCAGCAGTGTACAGACAGGGGACACTGAAGCTTTCTTT.

This clone was counted a single time. V is TRBV7-3 and J is TRBJ2-5; 12 positions agree with TRBD2. Germline V CDR1 and CDR2: SGHTA, FQGTGA. This CDR3 is built from 15 residues. Trimming removed 4 bases from V and 1 base from J; junction bases left unmatched: 1. The CDR3 DNA follows: TGTGCCAGCAGCTCGACTAGCGGGGGCCAAGAGACCCAGTACTTC. Protein sequence: CASSSTSGGQETQYF.

The genes are TRBV7-2 and TRBJ2-2, with 9 bases matching TRBD1. Germline CDR1 reads SGHTA; CDR2 reads FQGNSA. The trim removed 3 bases at V and 4 bases at J, leaving 3 bases unmatched. The CDR3 has 15 amino acids. The CDR3 coding sequence is TGTGCCAGCAGCTTGGGACAGGGTTTCACCGGGGAGCTGTTTTTT. This gives the protein CASSLGQGFTGELFF.

The chain couples TRBV19 to TRBJ2-1; 9 nucleotides match TRBD2. Germline V gene data show CDR1 as LNHDA and CDR2 as SQIVND (reference sequence). This CDR3 is 13 amino acids long. The junction had 6 bases not matched to a gene; V was cut back by 9 bases and J by 6 bases. The CDR3 DNA follows: TGTGCCAGCGGACTGCGGGGGGGCAATGAGCAGTTCTTC. Protein sequence: CASGLRGGNEQFF.

This clone was detected once. The chain is built from TRBV12-5 and TRBJ2-7; 7 positions agree with TRBD2. CDR3 size: 12 residues. CDR1 and CDR2 from the germline V gene are LGHNT and FRNRAP. Trimming removed 4 bases from V and 7 bases from J; junction bases left unmatched: 4. CDR3 nucleotides: TGTGCTAGTGGTTACTGGGAGGGGGAGCAGTACTTC. This encodes CASGYWEGEQYF.

The V call is TRBV3-1 (or the pseudogene TRBV3-2), the J call TRBJ2-1, with 9 bases matching TRBD2. The trim removed 1 base at V and 6 bases at J, leaving 10 bases unmatched. The germline V gene encodes CDR1 LGHDT and CDR2 YNNKEL (reference sequence). CDR3 length: 17 amino acids. CDR3 residues: CASSQGRGSGGGNEQFF. CDR3 nucleotide sequence: TGTGCCAGCAGCCAAGGCCGGGGTAGCGGGGGCGGCAATGAGCAGTTCTTC.

This rearrangement joins TRBV3-1 (or the pseudogene TRBV3-2) to TRBJ2-5; 14 bases map to TRBD2. Trimming removed 2 bases from V and 4 bases from J; junction bases left unmatched: 12. The CDR3 is made up of 19 amino acids. The germline CDR1 and CDR2 sequences are LGHDT and YNNKEL (reference sequence). This chain's CDR3 is CASSQPGLAGDWLGETQYF. The CDR3 coding sequence is TGTGCCAGCAGCCAACCGGGACTAGCGGGGGACTGGCTCGGAGAGACCCAGTACTTC.

The CDR3 spells CASRHTIDRISNEKLFF. The CDR3 DNA sequence: TGTGCCAGCAGACATACCATCGACAGGATTAGTAATGAAAAACTGTTTTTT. The chain employs TRBV2 and TRBJ1-4; D is perhaps TRBD1 (6 bases). Germline loops: CDR1 SNHLY, CDR2 FYNNEI. Trimming cost V 6 bases and J 4 bases, with 21 bases left between them. This CDR3 spans 17 amino acids.

This sequence joins TRBV19 and TRBJ2-2, with 8 bases identical to TRBD2. V lost 3 bases to trimming and J lost 6 bases; unmatched junction nucleotides: 3. The CDR3 covers 14 residues. The germline CDR1 and CDR2 sequences are LNHDA and SQIVND (reference sequence). CDR3 sequence: CASSMGLESGELFF. CDR3 nucleotide sequence: TGTGCCAGTAGTATGGGACTAGAGTCCGGGGAGCTGTTTTTT.

CDR3 amino acids: CASSTGQGALGNQPQHF. Written as DNA, the CDR3 is TGTGCCAGTAGTACCGGACAGGGGGCCCTTGGGAATCAGCCCCAGCATTTT. The gene calls are TRBV19 and TRBJ1-5; 11 nucleotides agree with TRBD1. Per germline, CDR1 LNHDA and CDR2 SQIVND (reference sequence). Trimming removed 4 bases from V and 4 bases from J; junction bases left unmatched: 9. CDR3 length: 17 residues.